This T cell receptor beta chain was recovered during a study of CD8+ T cells in alopecia areata. Findings and limits, study-wide: Many expanded lesional clones stayed in scalp and blood while on tofacitinib. Across lesional scalp, and particularly alopecia totalis/universalis, clonality surpassed that of normal scalp.

RNA extraction and reverse transcription yielded cDNA as sequencing template. Repertoires were generated with immunoSEQ multiplex PCR, while TCRdb's copy carries only in-frame clones and drops some. The table lists some 200,000 clones, roughly 62% of them singletons. Treatment meaning: oral pan-JAK inhibitor, 5-10 mg twice daily. Punch biopsies of lesional scalp, plus peripheral blood, were taken from alopecia areata patients. Germline CDR1 GTSNPN, CDR2 SVGIG (reference sequence). J was trimmed by 6 bases and V by 4 bases; bases with no gene match: 5. The CDR3 sequence is 14 residues long. On this clone itself: Its specificity is not known.

This clonotype originated in a human donor with alopecia areata. The material sequenced was CD8+ T cells sorted from blood, taken at week 24, from a patient treated with tofacitinib. The rearrangement links TRBV30 to TRBJ1-6; 8 nucleotides align to TRBD1. CDR3 DNA: TGTGCCTGGACAACAGGGGGTGGTAATTCACCCCTCCACTTT. The encoded protein is CAWTTGGGNSPLHF.